This T cell receptor (beta chain) stems from a study of blood T cell repertoires in COVID-19. Trimming removed 6 bases at V and 3 bases at J, with 10 bases between. The CDR3 extends over 13 amino acids. CDR1 is MNHEY, CDR2 SMNVEV, per germline (reference sequence). Produced via immunoSEQ multiplex PCR; TCRdb's table is partial and in-frame only. Of roughly 80,000 clones in the sample, roughly 78% were seen once. There are many counts of this clone. Other DNA sequences in the same sample also yield this CDR3. This sequence joins TRBV27 and TRBJ2-3; D perhaps matches TRBD2 (6 bases). The sequencing input was peripheral blood. This clonotype originated in a human donor in a cohort sampled during active COVID-19. The CDR3 coding sequence is TGTGCCAGCAGAGGGACTGTGACAGATACGCAGTATTTT. Protein sequence: CASRGTVTDTQYF.